This T cell receptor (beta chain) was sequenced during a study of cytomegalovirus exposure and HLA in healthy donors. Study-level results: It was confirmed in vitro that a few of the CMV-associated chains were specific for CMV antigens. Later analysis found that TCR beta chains associated with HLA were more clonally expanded than other, equally common chains.

The CDR3 totals 20 residues. Germline trimming cut 2 bases from V and 1 base from J; bases unmatched to any gene: 14. Germline V gene lookup returns CDR1 MDHEN and CDR2 SYDVKM. To note about this clone: What it binds is not known.

In the PCR, 60 Vbeta and 13 Jbeta primers were used. The protocol was immunoSEQ multiplex PCR, while the TCRdb copy is restricted to in-frame clones and leaves out a portion. Of about 200,000 clones listed, about four fifths were seen once; the top ten hold roughly 3.1%. The sample taken for sequencing was PBMCs. The clonotype originates from a man younger than 45 in good health and CMV-seronegative. The chain carries TRBV28 and TRBJ2-3, with 11 positions matching TRBD2. The DNA of the CDR3 is TGTGCCAGCAGTTTACCCGTAGCGGGGGGGCTGATGAGTGGCACAGATACGCAGTATTTT. Protein sequence: CASSLPVAGGLMSGTDTQYF. Full variable domain (outside the CDR3, taken from reference TRBV28 and TRBJ2-3): DVKVTQSSRYLVKRTGEKVFLECVQDMDHENMFWYRQDPGLGLRLIYFSYDVKMKEKGDIPEGYSVSREKKERFSLILESASTNQTSMYLCASSLPVAGGLMSGTDTQYFGPGTRLTVL.